This paragraph reports one T cell receptor beta chain. The entry originates in a study of blood T cell repertoires in COVID-19. Study at large: There were acute and convalescent COVID-19 samples, and they came from the United States, Italy and Spain. T cells, B-cell-depleted T cells, or PBMCs provided the cDNA or gDNA that served as material.

Per the study methods: Estimation of nucleated cell counts relied on the amplification of reference gene primers. TCRdb's copy holds only in-frame clones and misses some; the assay was immunoSEQ multiplex PCR. The DNA was the basis for D and trimming; V, J and clone size are from that table. The data hold over 110,000 clones, with over 70% observed a single time. Germline CDR1 is SGDLS and CDR2 is YYNGEE. The CDR3 extends over 15 amino acids. V trimming: 4 bases; J trimming: 2 bases; junction bases outside the gene matches: 8. This clonotype originated in a man aged 65 to 85 who had recovered from COVID-19. V is TRBV9 and J is TRBJ1-1; 7 bases agree with TRBD1. Material for sequencing was peripheral blood. The CDR3 spells CASSPGGILNTEAFF. In DNA, the CDR3 is TGTGCCAGCAGCCCAGGGGGGATATTAAACACTGAAGCTTTCTTT.